This is a list of T cell receptor beta chains from one sample in a study of T cell responses to AZD1222 COVID-19 vaccine. Some clones are missing from TCRdb's copy, which holds only in-frame ones; the method was immunoSEQ multiplex PCR. Of approximately 150,000 clones in the sample, more than 85% were seen once. The sequences come from peripheral blood, collected on day 0 of AZD1222 vaccination. These receptors all come from an adult in good health. CDR3s include the opening cysteine and the closing phenylalanine or tryptophan. A D gene is named only where the DNA matches it firmly. Size is stated for part of the rows, as once, few or many counts, or as a class when the clone is expanded.

size,D,J,V,DNA,CDR3
.,.,TRBJ2-4,TRBV25-1,TGTGCCATCCCACACCCTCTAGCCAAAAACATTCAGTACTTC,CAIPHPLAKNIQYF
once,.,TRBJ1-1,TRBV28,TGTGCCAGCAGTTTTACAGGGTTAACTAAGAACACTGAAGCTTTCTTT,CASSFTGLTKNTEAFF
.,.,TRBJ1-2,TRBV19,TGTGCCAGTGGAACTGGAGCTAACTATGGCTACACCTTC,CASGTGANYGYTF
.,.,TRBJ1-2,TRBV5-5,TGTGCCAGCAGCTCCATGCAGGCGGCGGATGGCTACACCTTC,CASSSMQAADGYTF
.,.,TRBJ2-2,TRBV10-1,TGCGCCAGCAGTCGGGACGGAGACACCGGGGAGCTGTTTTTT,CASSRDGDTGELFF
.,TRBD2,TRBJ2-3,TRBV2,TGTGCCAGCAGTGGACTAGCTCCAGATACGCAGTATTTT,CASSGLAPDTQYF
.,.,TRBJ2-7,TRBV2,TGTGCCAGCACTGAACTGAGCAGCCGGGGCGAGCAGTACTTC,CASTELSSRGEQYF
.,TRBD1,TRBJ1-2,TRBV5-6,TGTGCCAGCAGCTATGACAGGGTCTATGGCTACACCTTC,CASSYDRVYGYTF
.,TRBD1,TRBJ1-5,TRBV28,TGTGCCAGCACCCCCTTGAGGGGCAGGGGGCGAAATCAGCCCCAGCATTTT,CASTPLRGRGRNQPQHF
.,.,TRBJ1-1,TRBV27,TGTGCCAGTGGGGTTGGCACTGAAGCTTTCTTT,CASGVGTEAFF
once,.,TRBJ1-2,TRBV30,TGTGCCTGGAGTCCGGGTGGTGGCTACACCTTC,CAWSPGGGYTF
.,.,TRBJ1-1,TRBV7-2,TGTGCCAGCAGCTTAGCTCCGTTTGGCACTGAAGCTTTCTTT,CASSLAPFGTEAFF
.,.,TRBJ1-4,TRBV6-2/TRBV6-3,TGTGCCAGCAGTTACTGGGGGAAACTGTTTTTT,CASSYWGKLFF
.,.,TRBJ2-2,TRBV3-1/TRBV3-2,TGTGCCAGCAGCCAATCAACAGGCACCGGGGAGCTGTTTTTT,CASSQSTGTGELFF
.,TRBD2,TRBJ2-2,TRBV5-1,TGCGCCAGCAGCTTGGGGCTAGCGGGGAACACCGGGGAGCTGTTTTTT,CASSLGLAGNTGELFF
.,.,TRBJ2-7,TRBV19,TGTGCCAGTGACGGTGGAAGCTCCTACGAGCAGTACTTC,CASDGGSSYEQYF
.,.,TRBJ2-2,TRBV5-4,TGTGCCAGCAGAGCCACCTCAGGGGCAAGGACCGGGGAGCTGTTTTTT,CASRATSGARTGELFF
.,TRBD1,TRBJ1-1,TRBV11-2,TGTGCCAGCAGCTTGCGTGTGGCAGGGGGGACTGAAGCTTTCTTT,CASSLRVAGGTEAFF
.,.,TRBJ2-7,TRBV21-1,TGTGCCAGCAGCAAAGTATACAAGAGGCGCCAGACCTACGAGCAGTACTTC,CASSKVYKRRQTYEQYF
.,.,TRBJ1-1,TRBV7-3,TGTGCCAGCAGCCAACCAGCCCACGGGGCGAACACTGAAGCTTTCTTT,CASSQPAHGANTEAFF
.,TRBD1,TRBJ1-1,TRBV6-5,TGTGCCAGCACGGGACAGGGGGGGAACACTGAAGCTTTCTTT,CASTGQGGNTEAFF
.,.,TRBJ2-5,TRBV3-1/TRBV3-2,TGTGCCAGCAGCCCCGCGGTCGGGGGAATGGAGACCCAGTACTTC,CASSPAVGGMETQYF
.,.,TRBJ2-7,TRBV6-6,TGTGCCAGCAGGAGATCCCAAGGGGACAACGAGCAGTACTTC,CASRRSQGDNEQYF
.,.,TRBJ2-1,TRBV11-3,TGTGCCAGCAGCTTTAGCGACAATGAGCAGTTCTTC,CASSFSDNEQFF
.,TRBD1,TRBJ2-5,TRBV10-2,TGCGCCACCCACTCTCTCGTGGGGGTCAGGGGGGAGACCCAGTACTTC,CATHSLVGVRGETQYF
.,.,TRBJ2-2,TRBV18,TGTGCCAGCTCACCCGAGGGTATCCCCGGGGAGCTGTTTTTT,CASSPEGIPGELFF
.,.,TRBJ2-7,TRBV15,TGTGCCACCAGCAGGGGTAGGAGGGACGAGCAGTACTTC,CATSRGRRDEQYF